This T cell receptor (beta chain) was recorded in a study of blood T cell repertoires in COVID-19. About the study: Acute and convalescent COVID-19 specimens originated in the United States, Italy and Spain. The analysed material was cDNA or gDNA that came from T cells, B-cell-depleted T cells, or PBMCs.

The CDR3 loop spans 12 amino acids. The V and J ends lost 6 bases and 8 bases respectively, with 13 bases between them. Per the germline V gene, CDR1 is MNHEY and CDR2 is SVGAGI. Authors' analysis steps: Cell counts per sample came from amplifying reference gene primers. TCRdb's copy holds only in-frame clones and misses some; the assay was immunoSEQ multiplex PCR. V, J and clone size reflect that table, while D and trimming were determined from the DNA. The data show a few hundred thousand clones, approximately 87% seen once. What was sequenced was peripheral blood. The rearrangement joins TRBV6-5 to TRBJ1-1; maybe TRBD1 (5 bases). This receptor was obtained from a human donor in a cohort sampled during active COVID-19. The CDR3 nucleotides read TGTGCCAGCAGAAGGAACAGGCAAGAAGCTTTCTTT. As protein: CASRRNRQEAFF.